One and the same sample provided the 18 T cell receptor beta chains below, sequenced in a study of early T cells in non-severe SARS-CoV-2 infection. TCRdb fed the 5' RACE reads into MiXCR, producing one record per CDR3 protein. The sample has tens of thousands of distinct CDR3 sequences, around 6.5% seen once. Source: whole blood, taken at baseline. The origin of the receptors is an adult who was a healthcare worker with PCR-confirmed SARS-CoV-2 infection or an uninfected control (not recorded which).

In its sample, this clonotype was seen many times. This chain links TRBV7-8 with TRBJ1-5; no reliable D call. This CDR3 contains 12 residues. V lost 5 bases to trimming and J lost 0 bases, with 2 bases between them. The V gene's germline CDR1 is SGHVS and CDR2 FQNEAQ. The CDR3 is CASSHSNQPQHF. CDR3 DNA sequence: TGTGCCAGCAGCCATAGCAATCAGCCCCAGCATTTT.

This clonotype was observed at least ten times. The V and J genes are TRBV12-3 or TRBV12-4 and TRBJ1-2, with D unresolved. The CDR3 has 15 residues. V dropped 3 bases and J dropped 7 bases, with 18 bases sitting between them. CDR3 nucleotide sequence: TGTGCCAGCAGTTTCCATGGGGTAGTAGGTAGTGGCTACACCTTC. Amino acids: CASSFHGVVGSGYTF.

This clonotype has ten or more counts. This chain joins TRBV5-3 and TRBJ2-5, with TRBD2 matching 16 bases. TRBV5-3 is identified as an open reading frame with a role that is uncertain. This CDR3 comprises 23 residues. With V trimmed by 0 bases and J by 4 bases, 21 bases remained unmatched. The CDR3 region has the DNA TGTGCCAGAAGCTTGGCCGGAAGCATCCCGGGACTAGCGGGGGGGCCTTTTCTAGAGACCCAGTACTTC. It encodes CARSLAGSIPGLAGGPFLETQYF.

The DNA for the CDR3 is TGTGCCACCAGCGGGGAGGGAATCGGCTACACCTTC. Its translation is CATSGEGIGYTF. The genes are TRBV24-1 and TRBJ1-2, with D hard to call. Trimming removed 7 bases from V and 8 bases from J, with 13 bases in between. The CDR3 covers 12 residues. Germline V lookup: CDR1 KGHDR, CDR2 SFDVKD.

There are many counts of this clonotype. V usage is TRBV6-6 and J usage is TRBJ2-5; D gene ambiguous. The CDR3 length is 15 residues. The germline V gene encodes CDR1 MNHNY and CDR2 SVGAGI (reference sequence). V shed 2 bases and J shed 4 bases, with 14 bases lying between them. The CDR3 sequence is CASSYGLISGETQYF. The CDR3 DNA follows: TGTGCCAGCAGTTACGGCCTAATCTCGGGAGAGACCCAGTACTTC.

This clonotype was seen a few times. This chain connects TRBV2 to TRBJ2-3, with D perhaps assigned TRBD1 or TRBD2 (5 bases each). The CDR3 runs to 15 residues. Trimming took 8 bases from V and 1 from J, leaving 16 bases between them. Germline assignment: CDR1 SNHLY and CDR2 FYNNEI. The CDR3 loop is CASSRGTAGTDTQYF. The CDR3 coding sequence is TGTGCCAGCTCCAGAGGGACCGCCGGCACAGATACGCAGTATTTT.

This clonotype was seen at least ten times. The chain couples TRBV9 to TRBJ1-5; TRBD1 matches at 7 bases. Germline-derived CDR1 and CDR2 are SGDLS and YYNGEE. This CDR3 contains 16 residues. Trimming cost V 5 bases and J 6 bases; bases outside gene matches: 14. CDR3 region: CASRGELTGRVQPQHF. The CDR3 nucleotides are TGTGCCAGCAGGGGAGAGTTGACAGGGAGGGTTCAGCCCCAGCATTTT.

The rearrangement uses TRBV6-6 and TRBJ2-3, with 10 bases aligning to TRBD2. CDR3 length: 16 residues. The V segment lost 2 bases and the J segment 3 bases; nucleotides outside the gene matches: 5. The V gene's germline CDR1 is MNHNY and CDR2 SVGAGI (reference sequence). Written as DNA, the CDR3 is TGTGCCAGCAGTTACGCAGCGGGGGGGATAACAGATACGCAGTATTTT. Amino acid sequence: CASSYAAGGITDTQYF.

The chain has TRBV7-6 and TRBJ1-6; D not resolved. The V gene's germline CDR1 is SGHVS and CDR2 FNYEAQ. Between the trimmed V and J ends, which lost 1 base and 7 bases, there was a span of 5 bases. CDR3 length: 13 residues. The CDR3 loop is CASSLEENSPLHF. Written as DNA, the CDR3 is TGTGCCAGCAGCTTAGAGGAGAATTCACCCCTCCACTTT. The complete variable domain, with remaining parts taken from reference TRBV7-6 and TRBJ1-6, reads GAGVSQSPRYKVTKRGQDVALRCDPISGHVSLYWYRQALGQGPEFLTYFNYEAQQDKSGLPNDRFSAERPEGSISTLTIQRTEQRDSAMYRCASSLEENSPLHFGNGTRLTVT.

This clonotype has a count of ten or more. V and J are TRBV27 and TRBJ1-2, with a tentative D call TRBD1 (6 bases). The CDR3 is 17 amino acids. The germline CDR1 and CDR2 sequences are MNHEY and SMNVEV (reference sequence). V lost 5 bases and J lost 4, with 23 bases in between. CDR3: CASSPRWGGAIPYGYTF. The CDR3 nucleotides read TGTGCCAGCAGTCCAAGGTGGGGGGGGGCAATCCCCTATGGCTACACCTTC.

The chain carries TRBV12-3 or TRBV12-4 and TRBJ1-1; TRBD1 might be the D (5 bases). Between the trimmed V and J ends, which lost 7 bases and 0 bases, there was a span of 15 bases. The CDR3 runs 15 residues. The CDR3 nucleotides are TGTGCCAGCATCCTTAGGGACGTAGTGAACACTGAAGCTTTCTTT. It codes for CASILRDVVNTEAFF.

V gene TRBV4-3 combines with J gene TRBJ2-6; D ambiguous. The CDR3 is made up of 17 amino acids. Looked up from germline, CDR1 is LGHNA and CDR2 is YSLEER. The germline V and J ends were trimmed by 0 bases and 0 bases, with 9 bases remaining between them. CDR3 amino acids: CASSQDTRNSGANVLTF. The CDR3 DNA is TGCGCCAGCAGCCAAGATACGAGGAACTCTGGGGCCAACGTCCTGACTTTC.

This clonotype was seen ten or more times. The CDR3 region has the DNA TGTGCCAGCAGCTCGGCGGAGGGATCCATCCTTGGCTACACCTTC. Translated: CASSSAEGSILGYTF. The chain recombines TRBV5-4 with TRBJ1-2; no reliable D call. The CDR3 is 15 residues long. CDR1 is SGHNT and CDR2 is YYREEE in the germline V gene (reference sequence). V was shortened by 3 bases and J by 7 bases, with 19 bases between the two germline ends.

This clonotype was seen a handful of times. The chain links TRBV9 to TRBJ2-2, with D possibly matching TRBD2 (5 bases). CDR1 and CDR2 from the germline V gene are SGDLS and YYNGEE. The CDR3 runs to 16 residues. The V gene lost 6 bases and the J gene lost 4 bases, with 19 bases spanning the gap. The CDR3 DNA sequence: TGTGCCAGCAACCGTAGCCCGGGATCGGGCACCGGGGAGCTGTTTTTT. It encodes CASNRSPGSGTGELFF.

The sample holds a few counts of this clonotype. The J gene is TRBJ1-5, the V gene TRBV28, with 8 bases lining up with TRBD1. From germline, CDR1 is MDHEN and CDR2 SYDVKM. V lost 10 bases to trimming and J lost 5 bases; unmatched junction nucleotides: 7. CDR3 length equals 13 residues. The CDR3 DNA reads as TGTGCCACACGACAGGGGAGAGATCAGCCCCAGCATTTT. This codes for CATRQGRDQPQHF.

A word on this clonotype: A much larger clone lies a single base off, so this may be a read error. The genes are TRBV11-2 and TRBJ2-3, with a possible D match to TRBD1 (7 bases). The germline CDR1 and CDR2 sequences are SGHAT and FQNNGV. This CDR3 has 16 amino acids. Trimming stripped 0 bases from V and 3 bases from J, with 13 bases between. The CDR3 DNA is TGTGCCAGCAGCTTAGATCGACAGGGAGGTACAGATACGCAGTATTTT. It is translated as CASSLDRQGGTDTQYF.

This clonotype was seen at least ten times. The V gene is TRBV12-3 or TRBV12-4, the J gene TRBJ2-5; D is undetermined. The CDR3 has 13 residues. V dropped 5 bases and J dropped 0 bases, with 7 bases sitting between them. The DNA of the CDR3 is TGTGCCAGCAGTAGGTACAACCAAGAGACCCAGTACTTC. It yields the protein CASSRYNQETQYF.

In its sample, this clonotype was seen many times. The CDR3 protein is CASSSTPSWGSSYNEQFF. The CDR3 DNA reads as TGTGCCAGCAGCTCGACGCCTTCGTGGGGTAGCTCCTACAATGAGCAGTTCTTC. The J gene is TRBJ2-1, the V gene TRBV11-3; D gene uncertain. The V end was cut by 4 bases, the J end by 0 bases, with 19 bases between. This CDR3 spans 18 amino acids. Germline-derived CDR1 and CDR2 are SGHNT and YENEEA.